The next 8 T cell receptor beta chains were all read from a single sample in a study of blood T cell repertoires in COVID-19. TCRdb's table, derived via immunoSEQ multiplex PCR, lists solely in-frame clones and lacks some. The sample has 15,000 to 17,000 clones, 82% seen once. The sample consisted of peripheral blood. Receptors originate from a man aged 80 or over with active or convalescent COVID-19.

This chain joins TRBV15 and TRBJ1-2, with 7 nucleotides matching TRBD1. The CDR3 totals 13 residues. V shed 6 bases, J shed 4 bases, and the junction held 5 bases outside the gene matches. Germline CDR1 reads LNHNV; CDR2 reads YYDKDF (reference sequence). The CDR3 region has the DNA TGTGCCACCAGTGAGGGACAGTTCTATGGCTACACCTTC. Amino acids: CATSEGQFYGYTF.

The chain carries TRBV18 and TRBJ2-5; 7 positions match TRBD2. CDR1 and CDR2 (germline): KGHSH, LQKENI. This CDR3 is built from 16 residues. The junction had 10 bases not matched to a gene; V was cut back by 2 bases and J by 4 bases. The CDR3 DNA reads as TGTGCCAGCTCACCATTGCGGCGGGGGTCGGGAGAGACCCAGTACTTC. This translates into CASSPLRRGSGETQYF.

V and J are TRBV14 and TRBJ2-2; D is perhaps TRBD1 (6 bases). The CDR3 has 16 residues. Germline CDR1 and CDR2: SGHDN and FVKESK. V was trimmed by 4 bases and J by 3 bases, leaving 15 bases between them. The CDR3 is CASSLRTGMDTGELFF. CDR3 bases: TGTGCCAGCAGCCTGAGAACAGGGATGGACACCGGGGAGCTGTTTTTT. The full variable domain, with the rest looked up from reference TRBV14 and TRBJ2-2, is EAGVTQFPSHSVIEKGQTVTLRCDPISGHDNLYWYRRVMGKEIKFLLHFVKESKQDESGMPNNRFLAERTGGTYSTLKVQPAELEDSGVYFCASSLRTGMDTGELFFGEGSRLTVL.

This chain links TRBV4-1 with TRBJ2-4, with D possibly matching TRBD2 (5 bases). V lost 4 bases and J 5 bases, leaving 18 bases between the germline ends. The CDR3 loop spans 16 amino acids. From germline, CDR1 is MGHRA and CDR2 YSYEKL. CDR3 sequence: CASSLPGRTRENIQYF. In DNA, the CDR3 is TGCGCCAGCAGCCTCCCTGGCCGGACGCGGGAAAACATTCAGTACTTC.

This rearrangement joins TRBV5-1 to TRBJ1-4; 8 bases align to TRBD1. The CDR3 has 14 amino acids. The trim removed 7 bases at V and 7 bases at J, leaving 9 bases unmatched. Germline CDR1 reads SGHRS; CDR2 reads YFSETQ. This CDR3 reads CASGLQGGSEKLFF. CDR3 in DNA: TGCGCCAGCGGGCTACAGGGGGGAAGTGAAAAACTGTTTTTT.

The chain recombines TRBV5-8 with TRBJ2-5; possibly TRBD1 for D (6 bases). V lost 2 bases to trimming and J lost 5 bases, with 19 bases between them. CDR3 length: 16 amino acids. CDR1 is SGHTS, CDR2 YDEGEE, per germline. This CDR3 reads CASSFGEVGAQETQYF. CDR3 bases: TGTGCCAGCAGCTTTGGCGAGGTGGGGGCGCAGGAGACCCAGTACTTC.

The J gene is TRBJ1-2, the V gene TRBV2, with D possibly matching TRBD1 (6 bases). V lost 7 bases and J 6 bases, leaving 12 bases between the germline ends. Looked up from germline, CDR1 is SNHLY and CDR2 is FYNNEI. This CDR3 has 12 amino acids. The CDR3 DNA follows: TGTGCCAGCAAGGGGGATGGGGATGGCTACACCTTC. Its translation: CASKGDGDGYTF. The whole variable domain, remainder taken from reference TRBV2 and TRBJ1-2, is EPEVTQTPSHQVTQMGQEVILRCVPISNHLYFYWYRQILGQKVEFLVSFYNNEISEKSEIFDDQFSVERPDGSNFTLKIRSTKLEDSAMYFCASKGDGDGYTFGSGTRLTVV.

This clone occurred once. This chain uses TRBV7-6 with TRBJ2-7; D unresolved. This CDR3 has 16 amino acids. V gave up 1 base and J gave up 0 bases, with 13 bases separating them. Germline loops: CDR1 SGHVS, CDR2 FNYEAQ. CDR3 in DNA: TGTGCCAGCAGCTTAGATGGCAGGCAGAGCTCCTACGAGCAGTACTTC. Residues: CASSLDGRQSSYEQYF. Based on the CDR3 plus reference TRBV7-6 and TRBJ2-7, the full variable domain is GAGVSQSPRYKVTKRGQDVALRCDPISGHVSLYWYRQALGQGPEFLTYFNYEAQQDKSGLPNDRFSAERPEGSISTLTIQRTEQRDSAMYRCASSLDGRQSSYEQYFGPGTRLTVT.